This note documents a single T cell receptor (beta chain) sequence. Using immunoSEQ multiplex PCR, the repertoire was profiled, and TCRdb retains in-frame clones only, with some absent. Of some 510,000 clones in the sample, roughly 78% were seen once. Germline values: CDR1 SGHNT, CDR2 YYREEE (reference sequence). V was pared by 5 bases and J by 3 bases, with 10 bases between. This CDR3 has 13 amino acids. This specimen belongs to a study of shared clonotypes between healthy human individuals. Sequencing was performed on PBMCs. This chain joins TRBV5-4 and TRBJ2-3; the D is unclear. The receptor was derived from a woman aged 40-49 years in good health. Some clones in this sample may be carry-over from other donors' samples. CDR3 sequence reads: CASSDAGTDTQYF. Here the CDR3 DNA reads TGTGCCAGCAGTGACGCCGGGACAGATACGCAGTATTTT.